Shown below are 5 T cell receptor beta chains from a single sample sequenced in a study of PD-1 blockade in classical Hodgkin lymphoma. The protocol was immunoSEQ multiplex PCR, while the TCRdb copy is restricted to in-frame clones and leaves out a portion. The sample lists around 41,000 clones; around 72% were seen once. All patients experienced relapse after autologous stem cell transplantation, and brentuximab vedotin exposure was variable. Sequenced here: peripheral blood mononuclear cells (PBMCs), sampled before the second cycle of nivolumab. Source of these receptors: a human donor with classical Hodgkin lymphoma.

The CDR3 bases are TGCAGCGTTTCCCCCGATAATGGCTACACCTTC. Translating gives CSVSPDNGYTF. The chain links TRBV29-1 to TRBJ1-2, with D hard to call. The germline V gene encodes CDR1 SQVTM and CDR2 ANQGSEA. This CDR3 has 11 amino acids. The V end was cut by 5 bases, the J end by 6 bases, with 10 bases between.

DNA for the CDR3: TGTGCCAGCAGCTACTCCGGACTAGCGGGCCTCACAGATACGCAGTATTTT. Translating gives CASSYSGLAGLTDTQYF. This rearrangement joins TRBV7-2 to TRBJ2-3; 11 positions agree with TRBD2. The CDR3 loop spans 17 amino acids. Trimming cost V 4 bases and J 2 bases; bases outside gene matches: 8. CDR1 SGHTA and CDR2 FQGNSA come from the germline V gene.

V is TRBV6-5 and J is TRBJ1-2; D gene unclear. CDR3 length equals 13 residues. Trimming took off 7 bases at V and 2 bases at J, with 11 bases between the two ends. Germline V gene sequence: CDR1 MNHEY, CDR2 SVGAGI. DNA for the CDR3: TGTGCCAGCACCCTAAGGTGGAACTATGGCTACACCTTC. As protein: CASTLRWNYGYTF.

The CDR3 reads CASSTVAGFGETDTQYF. DNA for the CDR3: TGTGCCAGCTCAACGGTAGCGGGATTCGGTGAGACAGATACGCAGTATTTT. The V gene is TRBV18, the J gene TRBJ2-3; 8 nucleotides agree with TRBD2. The CDR3 is 17 amino acids. Germline V lookup: CDR1 KGHSH, CDR2 LQKENI. V shed 5 bases and J 3 bases; nucleotides not matched to a gene: 13.

The rearrangement joins TRBV7-9 to TRBJ2-7; D possibly corresponds to TRBD1 (5 bases). This CDR3 is built from 14 residues. The germline V gene has CDR1 SEHNR and CDR2 FQNEAQ (reference sequence). Trimming cost V 5 bases and J 0 bases, with 11 bases left between them. CDR3 sequence reads: CASSIQGTSYEQYF. In nucleotides, the CDR3 is TGTGCCAGCAGCATTCAGGGAACCTCCTACGAGCAGTACTTC.